The sequence of this T cell receptor (beta chain) was determined in a study of early stage breast cancer tumors. Overall study context: Around 10-fold was the mean read coverage per sample.

General observations from the study: Tumors had roughly 2.4-fold higher T cell density and higher clonality than adjacent normal breast tissue. Most shared enriched TCRB sequences were commonly generated ones.

CDR3 length equals 11 residues. Germline V gene sequence: CDR1 SQVTM, CDR2 ANQGSEA. Trimming removed 7 bases from V and 5 bases from J, with 9 bases in between. For this clone: Its antigen is undetermined.

Repertoires were generated with immunoSEQ multiplex PCR, while TCRdb's copy carries only in-frame clones and drops some. The sample includes some 75,000 clones, around four fifths seen only once; the top ten take roughly 3.2%. The material sequenced was blood. The chain recombines TRBV29-1 with TRBJ2-1, with D maybe TRBD2 (6 bases). This TCR derives from a person between 60 and 70 years old with breast cancer. The CDR3 here is CSGTINNEQFF. CDR3 nucleotides: TGCAGCGGGACTATTAACAATGAGCAGTTCTTC.